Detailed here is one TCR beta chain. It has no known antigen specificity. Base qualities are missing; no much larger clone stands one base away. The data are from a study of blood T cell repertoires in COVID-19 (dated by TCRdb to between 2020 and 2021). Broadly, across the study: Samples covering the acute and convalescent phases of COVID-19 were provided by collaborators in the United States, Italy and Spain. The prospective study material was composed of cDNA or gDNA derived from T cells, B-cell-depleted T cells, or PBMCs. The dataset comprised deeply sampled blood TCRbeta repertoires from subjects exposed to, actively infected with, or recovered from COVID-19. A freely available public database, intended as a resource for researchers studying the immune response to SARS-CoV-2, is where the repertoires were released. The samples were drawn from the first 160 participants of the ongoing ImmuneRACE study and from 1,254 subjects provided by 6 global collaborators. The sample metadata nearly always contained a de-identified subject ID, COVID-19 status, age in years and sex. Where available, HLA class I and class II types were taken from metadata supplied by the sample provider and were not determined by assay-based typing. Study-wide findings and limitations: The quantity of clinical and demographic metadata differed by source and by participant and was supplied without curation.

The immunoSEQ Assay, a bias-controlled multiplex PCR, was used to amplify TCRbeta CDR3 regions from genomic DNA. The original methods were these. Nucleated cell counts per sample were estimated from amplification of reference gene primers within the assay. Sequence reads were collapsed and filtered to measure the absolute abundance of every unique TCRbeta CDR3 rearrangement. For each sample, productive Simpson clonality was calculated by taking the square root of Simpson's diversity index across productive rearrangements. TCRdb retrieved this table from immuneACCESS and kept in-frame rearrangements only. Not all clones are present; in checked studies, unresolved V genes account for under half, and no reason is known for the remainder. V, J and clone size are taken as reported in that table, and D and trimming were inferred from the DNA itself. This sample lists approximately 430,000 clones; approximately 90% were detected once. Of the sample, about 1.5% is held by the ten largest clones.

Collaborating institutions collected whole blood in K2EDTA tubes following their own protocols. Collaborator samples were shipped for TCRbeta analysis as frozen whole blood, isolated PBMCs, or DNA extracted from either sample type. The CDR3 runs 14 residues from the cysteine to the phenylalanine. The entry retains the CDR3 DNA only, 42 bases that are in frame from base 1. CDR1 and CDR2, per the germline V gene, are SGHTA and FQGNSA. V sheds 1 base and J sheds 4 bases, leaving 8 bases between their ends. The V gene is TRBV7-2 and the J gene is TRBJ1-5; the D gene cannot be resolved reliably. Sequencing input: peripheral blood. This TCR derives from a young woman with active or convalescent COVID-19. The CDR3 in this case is CASSLVQINQPQHF. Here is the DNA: TGTGCCAGCAGCTTAGTGCAGATTAATCAGCCCCAGCATTTT. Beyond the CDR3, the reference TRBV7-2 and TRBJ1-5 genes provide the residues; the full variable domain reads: GAGVSQSPSNKVTEKGKDVELRCDPISGHTALYWYRQSLGQGLEFLIYFQGNSAPDKSGLPSDRFSAERTGGSVSTLTIQRTQQEDSAVYLCASSLVQINQPQHFGDGTRLSIL.